Below are 10 T cell receptor beta chains sequenced from a single sample in a study of beta chain features in type 1 diabetes. Isolated RNA was reverse transcribed in full, so expressed TCRB transcripts were sequenced. Clones were read by immunoSEQ multiplex PCR, and TCRdb kept only the in-frame ones, dropping some. Among nearly 250,000 clones listed, 68% were seen once. Sequencing input: naive CD4+ T cells from blood. These receptors were collected from a man aged 25 to 40 in good health.

The chain is built from TRBV29-1 and TRBJ1-1, with D tentatively TRBD1 (5 bases). The V end was cut by 6 bases, the J end by 11 bases, with 19 bases between. This CDR3 has 12 residues. From germline, CDR1 is SQVTM and CDR2 ANQGSEA. CDR3 loop: CSVFGGSLGAFF. CDR3 DNA: TGCAGCGTCTTCGGGGGATCCCTTGGGGCTTTCTTT.

The rearrangement joins TRBV28 to TRBJ2-1; D may be TRBD2 (6 bases). The V gene lost 8 bases and the J gene lost 5 bases, with 13 bases spanning the gap. The CDR3 sequence is 13 residues long. Germline V gene lookup returns CDR1 MDHEN and CDR2 SYDVKM. CDR3 nucleotide sequence: TGTGCCAGCCAGAGGGGAGGCGACAATGAGCAGTTCTTC. Its translation is CASQRGGDNEQFF.

The chain carries TRBV2 and TRBJ1-1, with D uncertain. Trimming took off 7 bases at V and 8 bases at J, with 11 bases between the two ends. The CDR3 consists of 11 residues. Germline V CDR1 and CDR2: SNHLY, FYNNEI. The CDR3 DNA sequence: TGTGCCAGCATGTCCGCACTCGAAGCTTTCTTT. This encodes CASMSALEAFF.

This clone was observed once. This chain links TRBV29-1 with TRBJ2-7, with 9 nucleotides matching TRBD2. Germline V gene sequence: CDR1 SQVTM, CDR2 ANQGSEA. The CDR3 has 15 residues. J was trimmed by 4 bases and V by 5 bases; bases with no gene match: 12. The CDR3 loop is CSVSTGSGRIYEQYF. The CDR3, as DNA: TGCAGCGTTTCGACGGGCAGCGGGAGGATTTACGAGCAGTACTTC.

In regard to this clone: Other nucleotide sequences in the sample specify the same CDR3. The rearrangement joins TRBV9 to TRBJ2-1; 12 bases match TRBD2. The CDR3 is 15 amino acids. Per the germline V gene, CDR1 is SGDLS and CDR2 is YYNGEE. Trimming took 1 base from V and 6 from J; bases not matched to a gene: 2. Here the CDR3 DNA reads TGTGCCAGCAGCGTATCTAGCGGGAGGGTCAATGAGCAGTTCTTC. Translation: CASSVSSGRVNEQFF.

J is TRBJ2-1 and V is TRBV7-2, with 12 bases matching TRBD2. The germline gives CDR1 SGHTA, CDR2 FQGNSA. The trim removed 4 bases at V and 5 bases at J, leaving 3 bases unmatched. The CDR3 is 15 residues long. The CDR3 loop is CASSSGLAGHNEQFF. The CDR3 nucleotides are TGTGCCAGCAGCTCCGGACTAGCGGGGCACAATGAGCAGTTCTTC.

This clone was counted once. This rearrangement joins TRBV30 to TRBJ2-5; D is ambiguous. The germline V and J ends were trimmed by 3 bases and 1 base, with 9 bases remaining between them. The CDR3 consists of 13 residues. CDR1 and CDR2 (germline): GTSNPN, SVGIG (reference sequence). For the CDR3, the DNA is TGTGCCTGGAGGAGGAGAGTCCAAGAGACCCAGTACTTC. Translation gives CAWRRRVQETQYF.

CDR3 residues: CAWSVRRSGNTYNEQFF. In DNA form, the CDR3 reads TGTGCCTGGAGTGTACGTCGTAGCGGGAATACCTACAATGAGCAGTTCTTC. The chain joins TRBV30 to TRBJ2-1, with 8 bases that match TRBD2. This CDR3 has 17 residues. From germline, CDR1 is GTSNPN and CDR2 SVGIG (reference sequence). V lost 0 bases to trimming and J lost 2 bases; unmatched junction nucleotides: 9. The variable domain in full, with the rest retrieved from reference TRBV30 and TRBJ2-1, is SQTIHQWPATLVQPVGSPLSLECTVEGTSNPNLYWYRQAAGRGLQLLFYSVGIGQISSEVPQNLSASRPQDRQFILSSKKLLLSDSGFYLCAWSVRRSGNTYNEQFFGPGTRLTVL.

This rearrangement joins TRBV9 to TRBJ2-1, with TRBD2 identical over 11 bases. The germline CDR1 and CDR2 sequences are SGDLS and YYNGEE. V shed 4 bases, J shed 4 bases, and the junction held 7 bases outside the gene matches. CDR3 length: 16 residues. CDR3 sequence: CASSLSGRAGYNEQFF. CDR3 bases: TGTGCCAGCAGCCTTAGCGGGAGGGCCGGTTACAATGAGCAGTTCTTC. Combining the CDR3 with reference TRBV9 and TRBJ2-1 gives the whole variable domain DSGVTQTPKHLITATGQRVTLRCSPRSGDLSVYWYQQSLDQGLQFLIQYYNGEERAKGNILERFSAQQFPDLHSELNLSSLELGDSALYFCASSLSGRAGYNEQFFGPGTRLTVL.

The rearrangement links TRBV27 to TRBJ1-5; perhaps TRBD1 as D (5 bases). The V and J ends lost 1 base and 1 base respectively, with 8 bases between them. CDR1 is MNHEY and CDR2 is SMNVEV in the germline V gene (reference sequence). There are 15 residues in the CDR3. Here the CDR3 DNA reads TGTGCCAGCAGTTTATTGGGGGGAAGCAATCAGCCCCAGCATTTT. Its translation is CASSLLGGSNQPQHF.